This T cell receptor (beta chain) emerged from a study of blood T cell repertoires in COVID-19. In the study overall: There were acute and convalescent COVID-19 samples, and they came from the United States, Italy and Spain. T cells, B-cell-depleted T cells, or PBMCs supplied cDNA or gDNA.

The CDR3 has 13 amino acids. Germline V gives CDR1 MNHNY, CDR2 SVGAGI (reference sequence). V gave up 6 bases and J gave up 6 bases, with 14 bases separating them. In the study's own analysis: Estimated nucleated cell counts came from reference gene primer amplification. Method: immunoSEQ multiplex PCR; TCRdb's copy keeps in-frame clones and lacks some. The V and J calls and clone size come from that table; D and trimming were worked out from the DNA. The sample consists of 140,000 to 150,000 clones, more than 75% of them appearing once. This TCR derives from a man aged 55 to 69 with active or convalescent COVID-19. The chain couples TRBV6-6 to TRBJ1-2; D possibly corresponds to TRBD1 (6 bases). The source material was peripheral blood. The CDR3: CASSQQGEDGYTF. As DNA, the CDR3 is TGTGCCAGCAGCCAACAGGGTGAGGATGGCTACACCTTC.